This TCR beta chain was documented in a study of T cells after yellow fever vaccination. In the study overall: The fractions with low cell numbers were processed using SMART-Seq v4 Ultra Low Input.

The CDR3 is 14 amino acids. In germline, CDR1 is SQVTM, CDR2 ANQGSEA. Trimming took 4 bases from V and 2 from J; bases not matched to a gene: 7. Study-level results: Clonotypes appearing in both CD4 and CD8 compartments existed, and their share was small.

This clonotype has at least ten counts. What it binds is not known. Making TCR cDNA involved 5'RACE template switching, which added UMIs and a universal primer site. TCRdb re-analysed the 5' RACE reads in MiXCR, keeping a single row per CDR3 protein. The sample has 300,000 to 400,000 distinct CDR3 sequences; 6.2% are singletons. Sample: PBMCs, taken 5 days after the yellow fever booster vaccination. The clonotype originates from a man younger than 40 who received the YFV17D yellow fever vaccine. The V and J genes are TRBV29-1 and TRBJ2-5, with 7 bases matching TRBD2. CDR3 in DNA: TGCAGCGTTGCGGGGGGAGGGGCTCAAGAGACCCAGTACTTC. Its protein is CSVAGGGAQETQYF.